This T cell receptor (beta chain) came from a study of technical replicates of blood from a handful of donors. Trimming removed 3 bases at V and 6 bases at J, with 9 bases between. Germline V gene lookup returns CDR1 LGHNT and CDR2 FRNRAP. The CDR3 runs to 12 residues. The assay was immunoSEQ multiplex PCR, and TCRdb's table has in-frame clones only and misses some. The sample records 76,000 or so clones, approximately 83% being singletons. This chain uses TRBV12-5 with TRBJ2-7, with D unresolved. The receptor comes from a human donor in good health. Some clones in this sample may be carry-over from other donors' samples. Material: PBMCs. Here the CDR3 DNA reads TGTGCTAGTGGTTTACGGGTGGGCGAGCAGTACTTC. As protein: CASGLRVGEQYF.